This entry describes one T cell receptor beta chain. The repertoire was sequenced with immunoSEQ multiplex PCR; TCRdb's copy has only in-frame clones and lacks some. The sample includes 55,000 to 80,000 clones, roughly 78% of them seen just once. These data come from a study of blood T cell repertoires in COVID-19. Study context: COVID-19 samples from acute and convalescent phases originated in the United States, Italy and Spain.

The clonotype comes from a man in his sixties with COVID-19, enrolled during active disease. Input material: peripheral blood.

The CDR3 loop is CASSQRAGGVREQYF. The CDR3 DNA sequence: TGTGCCAGCAGCCAAAGAGCAGGGGGAGTGAGGGAGCAGTACTTC. This sequence joins TRBV14 and TRBJ2-7; TRBD1 aligns across 7 bases. The germline gives CDR1 SGHDN, CDR2 FVKESK. After removal of 2 bases from V and 7 bases from J, the junction contained 11 bases not matched to a gene. The CDR3 sequence is 15 residues long.